This entry is about one T cell receptor (beta chain). Its antigen is still unknown. The CDR3 contains 15 residues. CDR1 and CDR2 (germline): LGHNT, FRNRAP. The V end lost 6 bases, the J end lost 0 bases, and 15 bases lay between the germline ends. TCRdb keeps only in-frame clones here, not all; method: immunoSEQ multiplex PCR. Among around 2.1 million clones listed, roughly 95% were seen once. This specimen comes from a study of shared clonotypes between healthy human individuals. Study conclusions and caveats: Tissues were not sampled, only blood, and their repertoires likely differ. For naive CD4 cells, around 5.1% of clonotypes were shared across a few donors. Compared with clonotypes that all four donors shared, non-shared clonotypes had lower generation probabilities.

This sequence originates from a young man in good health. Sample: naive CD4+ T cells sorted from blood. Subset meaning: CD45RA+ positively selected. This chain links TRBV12-5 with TRBJ2-7, with D possibly being TRBD1 or TRBD2 (5 bases each). DNA of the CDR3: TGTGCTAGTGGGCACCGGGACCCGAGCTCCTACGAGCAGTACTTC. It is translated as CASGHRDPSSYEQYF.